The TCR beta chain under discussion was sequenced for a study of CD8 T cells in Susac syndrome. Findings of the study overall: The study recognized that its TCR sequencing and HLA analysis covered a relatively small number of individuals.

In the case of this clonotype: Antigen: not known.

The T cells that were sequenced for TCR beta were CD8+ and CD4+ cells from blood. TEMRA cells were FACS-enriched, and CD8+ and CD4+ T cells were isolated negatively. About 0.45 to 1 ug RNA was reverse transcribed with random hexamers. The method of amplification for TCR beta CDR3 was immunoSEQ multiplex PCR, covering 54 Vbeta and 13 Jbeta. TCRdb analysed the immunoSEQ multiplex PCR reads with MiXCR anew, one entry per CDR3 protein. This sample has about 200,000 distinct CDR3 sequences, with about 95% found just once. The sequenced sample consisted of CD4+ T cells from PBMCs. This clonotype was obtained from a human donor in good health.

CDR3 bases: TGTGCCAGCAGTTGGACAGGGGACTCCTACGAGCAGTACTTC. This encodes CASSWTGDSYEQYF. The chain is built from TRBV6-2 or TRBV6-3 and TRBJ2-7, with TRBD1 matching over 9 bases. This CDR3 region has 14 residues. J lost 0 bases, V lost 4 bases, and 1 base had no gene match. CDR1 is MNHEY, CDR2 SVGEGT, per germline.